The subject of this entry is one TCR beta chain. The target antigen is unknown. The data originate from a study of T cell responses to AZD1222 COVID-19 vaccine. Study observations and caveats: Baseline serostatus was positive in only five to seven AZD1222 recipients. Spike-specific TCR depth and breadth grew after two AZD1222 doses. Possibly, clonal diversity was underestimated; donors were largely white British and included more females.

Libraries were prepared by immunoSEQ multiplex PCR; TCRdb keeps only in-frame clonotypes and omits some of them. The data hold around 150,000 clones, with almost 85% observed a single time. Germline V gene lookup returns CDR1 SNHLY and CDR2 FYNNEI. CDR3 length: 12 amino acids. The V gene lost 3 bases and the J gene lost 8 bases, with 7 bases spanning the gap. This clonotype originated in an adult who received the MenACWY meningococcal vaccine as a control. Here the sequenced sample was peripheral blood, taken 28 days after the second dose of the MenACWY control vaccine. The rearrangement uses TRBV2 and TRBJ1-4; no reliable D call. The DNA for the CDR3 is TGTGCCAGCAGTGACCGGAGAGAAAAACTGTTTTTT. Amino acid sequence: CASSDRREKLFF.